Below are 13 T cell receptor beta chains sequenced from a single sample in a study of T cell repertoires in cytomegalovirus infection. From the reads, TCRdb called clonotypes with MiXCR, one entry per CDR3 protein. The table includes 650,000 to 900,000 distinct CDR3 sequences, around 29% detected once. Antigens for these TCRs are unknown. The sample in question was cultured CD8+ T cells from PBMCs, obtained from culture after CMV antigen stimulation. These receptors were taken from a human donor in good health (CMV status not recorded). Some clones in this sample may be carry-over from other donors' samples.

This clonotype was observed a few times. The genes are TRBV6-2 or TRBV6-3 and TRBJ2-1, with 12 positions matching TRBD2. The trim removed 2 bases at V and 10 bases at J, leaving 9 bases unmatched. The CDR3 is 16 residues long. CDR1 MNHEY and CDR2 SVGEGT come from the germline V gene. This chain's CDR3 is CASSYGTSGRSGEQFF. The CDR3 nucleotides are TGTGCCAGCAGTTACGGGACTAGCGGGCGGTCAGGGGAGCAGTTCTTC.

V is TRBV7-2 and J is TRBJ2-1; D unclear. With 1 base removed from V and 4 bases from J, the gap between germline ends came to 11 bases. Germline loops: CDR1 SGHTA, CDR2 FQGNSA. The CDR3 is made up of 15 amino acids. The CDR3 loop reads CASSLGTPRYNEQFF. The CDR3 coding sequence is TGTGCCAGCAGCTTAGGGACCCCGCGTTACAATGAGCAGTTCTTC.

This clonotype was counted only a few times. The chain has TRBV7-6 and TRBJ1-2, with D possibly matching TRBD1 (5 bases). CDR1 is SGHVS, CDR2 FNYEAQ, per germline. V was trimmed by 7 bases and J by 3 bases, leaving 15 bases between them. The CDR3 contains 14 residues. The CDR3 here is CASKSLRGDYGYTF. CDR3 in DNA: TGTGCCAGCAAATCCCTAAGGGGCGACTATGGCTACACCTTC.

The chain employs TRBV7-2 and TRBJ1-1; no firm D call. Germline V gene sequence: CDR1 SGHTA, CDR2 FQGNSA. This CDR3 has 15 amino acids. The V end lost 2 bases, the J end lost 1 base, and 11 bases lay between the germline ends. Here the CDR3 reads CASSLWGSANTEAFF. The DNA for the CDR3 is TGTGCCAGCAGCTTATGGGGATCCGCGAACACTGAAGCTTTCTTT.

This clonotype was picked up a small number of times. J is TRBJ1-2 and V is TRBV6-5; the match to TRBD1 covers 9 bases. Germline lookup yields CDR1 MNHEY and CDR2 SVGAGI. The V segment lost 2 bases and the J segment 8 bases; nucleotides outside the gene matches: 6. The CDR3 is 14 amino acids. The CDR3 region is CASSYPGTGMGYTF. DNA for the CDR3: TGTGCCAGCAGTTACCCCGGGACAGGGATGGGCTACACCTTC.

This clonotype was recorded many times. The rearrangement uses TRBV7-2 and TRBJ1-1, with D perhaps matching TRBD1 (6 bases). This CDR3 has 17 amino acids. V was clipped by 1 base and J by 5 bases, with 20 bases between them. Germline V CDR1 and CDR2: SGHTA, FQGNSA. In DNA form, the CDR3 reads TGTGCCAGCAGCTTAGTTAGAGGGGCCAGGGGATGGACTGAAGCTTTCTTT. This codes for CASSLVRGARGWTEAFF.

The table lists this clonotype with a count of one. The CDR3 sequence: CASSAGSYYGYTF. The CDR3 DNA reads as TGTGCCAGCAGTGCAGGGAGTTACTATGGCTACACCTTC. The V call is TRBV6-4, the J call TRBJ1-2, with D tentatively TRBD1 (5 bases). Trimming shortened V by 4 bases and J by 3 bases, and 9 bases separated the two germline ends. CDR1 is MRHNA, CDR2 SNTAGT, per germline. This CDR3 has 13 amino acids.

This clonotype came up a few times. Relative to the germline gene, one junction end is altered; a read error may explain this. The gene calls are TRBV6-5 and TRBJ1-1; D ambiguous. The length of the CDR3 is 14 residues. Germline CDR1 reads MNHEY; CDR2 reads SVGAGI. CDR3 in amino acids: CARSYSNRGTEAFF. The CDR3 DNA is TGTGCCAGAAGTTACTCGAATCGAGGCACTGAAGCTTTCTTT.

The chain combines TRBV14 with TRBJ2-7; 11 bases map to TRBD2. CDR1 is SGHDN, CDR2 FVKESK, per germline. This CDR3 comprises 18 residues. V gave up 2 bases and J gave up 0 bases; unmatched junction bases: 9. For the CDR3, the DNA is TGTGCCAGCAGCCAAATGACTAGCGGGACTCTCACCTCCTACGAGCAGTACTTC. It yields the protein CASSQMTSGTLTSYEQYF.

In this sample, this clonotype turned up a few times. The V gene is TRBV10-3, the J gene TRBJ2-5, with 13 bases fitting TRBD2. The V gene's germline CDR1 is ENHRY and CDR2 SYGVKD. With 2 bases clipped from V and 5 bases from J, the junction kept 11 bases outside the gene matches. CDR3 length equals 18 residues. CDR3 in DNA: TGTGCCATCAGTGAGGCGAGACTAGCGGGGGGCTCAGTTGAGACCCAGTACTTC. Translation gives CAISEARLAGGSVETQYF.

The table lists this clonotype with many counts. The V and J genes are TRBV11-2 and TRBJ2-7; TRBD2 aligns across 15 bases. V lost 5 bases, J lost 4 bases, and 9 bases stayed unmatched. The CDR3 runs to 17 residues. Germline CDR1 is SGHAT and CDR2 is FQNNGV. The CDR3 spells CASSPWTSGGAGYEQYV. In DNA, the CDR3 is TGTGCCAGCAGCCCATGGACTAGCGGGGGGGCGGGTTACGAGCAGTACGTC.

The chain has TRBV29-1 and TRBJ1-1; TRBD1 matches 8 bases. Trimming at V came to 0 bases and at J to 3 bases, leaving 6 bases not matched to a gene. CDR3 length equals 15 residues. Germline assignment: CDR1 SQVTM and CDR2 ANQGSEA. CDR3 protein: CSVEDYRGVDTEAFF. Written as DNA, the CDR3 is TGCAGCGTTGAAGATTACAGGGGGGTGGACACTGAAGCTTTCTTT.

This clonotype was picked up many times. The chain carries TRBV7-2 and TRBJ2-5, with 7 bases aligning to TRBD1. With 5 bases clipped from V and 2 bases from J, the junction kept 8 bases outside the gene matches. The CDR3 sequence is 15 residues long. CDR1 is SGHTA and CDR2 is FQGNSA in the germline V gene. CDR3 loop: CASSQGQKMQETQYF. The DNA for the CDR3 is TGTGCCAGCAGCCAGGGACAGAAGATGCAAGAGACCCAGTACTTC. Drawing the rest from reference TRBV7-2 and TRBJ2-5, the complete variable domain is GAGVSQSPSNKVTEKGKDVELRCDPISGHTALYWYRQSLGQGLEFLIYFQGNSAPDKSGLPSDRFSAERTGGSVSTLTIQRTQQEDSAVYLCASSQGQKMQETQYFGPGTRLLVL.